This entry describes one T cell receptor beta chain. These data are taken from a study of early T cells in non-severe SARS-CoV-2 infection. In the library, individual cDNA molecules carried attached unique molecular identifiers. A single record per CDR3 protein comes from TCRdb applying MiXCR to the 5' RACE reads. Among about 50,000 distinct CDR3 sequences listed, approximately 10% were seen once. CDR1 and CDR2 from the germline V gene are SGHTA and FQGNSA. There are 14 residues in the CDR3. V dropped 5 bases and J dropped 3 bases, with 14 bases sitting between them. V usage is TRBV7-2 and J usage is TRBJ2-7; tentatively, D is TRBD2 (5 bases). The sequenced sample was whole blood. The TCR sequence derives from an adult who was a healthcare worker with PCR-confirmed SARS-CoV-2 infection or an uninfected control (not recorded which). The CDR3 DNA reads as TGTGCCAGCAGCCCGGGGTTACAGAACTACGAGCAGTACTTC. Protein: CASSPGLQNYEQYF.